This T cell receptor (beta chain) was profiled in a study of blood T cell repertoires in COVID-19. The V and J ends lost 5 bases and 0 bases respectively, with 11 bases between them. The CDR3 runs 15 residues. CDR1 is MDHEN, CDR2 SYDVKM, per germline. The assay was immunoSEQ multiplex PCR, and TCRdb's table has in-frame clones only and misses some. The repertoire holds about 160,000 clones, with about 90% as singletons. Sequenced input: peripheral blood. The chain has TRBV28 and TRBJ2-1; perhaps TRBD2 as D (6 bases). This receptor was taken from a man aged 25-40 years with COVID-19, enrolled during active disease. The CDR3 reads CASSDGTVSYNEQFF. CDR3 sequence (DNA): TGTGCCAGCAGTGACGGGACTGTCTCCTACAATGAGCAGTTCTTC.